The rows below give T cell receptor beta chains drawn from one sample of a study of response to subunit inactivated influenza vaccine. TCRdb redid the calling of the RT-PCR reads with MiXCR, one entry per CDR3 protein. The sample holds under 550,000 distinct CDR3 sequences; approximately 7.6% are singletons and the top ten take approximately 13%. This sample comprised PBMCs from blood, obtained about 23 months after vaccination. The receptors were sampled from a man in his fifties or sixties who received an inactivated influenza vaccine. The CDR3 runs from the conserved cysteine through the conserved F or W. D genes are given only for firm matches. Clone size is not always given. Where it is, it says once, few, many or a class for expanded clones.

clone_size: few; v_call: TRBV6-2/TRBV6-3; j_call: TRBJ2-3; d_call: TRBD2; cdr3_aa: CASSFPGLAGTITDTQYF; cdr3_nt: TGTGCCAGCAGTTTCCCGGGACTAGCGGGGACGATCACAGATACGCAGTATTTT
clone_size: NA; v_call: TRBV6-5; j_call: TRBJ2-7; d_call: NA; cdr3_aa: CASSYTGGADEQYF; cdr3_nt: TGTGCCAGCAGTTATACCGGGGGTGCCGACGAGCAGTACTTC
clone_size: many; v_call: TRBV6-1; j_call: TRBJ2-1; d_call: TRBD1; cdr3_aa: CASRPTGQYNEQFF; cdr3_nt: TGTGCCAGCAGACCCACGGGACAGTACAATGAGCAGTTCTTC
clone_size: many; v_call: TRBV19; j_call: TRBJ2-1; d_call: NA; cdr3_aa: CASSIIGGNEQFF; cdr3_nt: TGTGCCAGTAGTATAATAGGGGGCAATGAGCAGTTCTTC
clone_size: many; v_call: TRBV25-1; j_call: TRBJ1-1; d_call: TRBD1; cdr3_aa: CASSDTQGGEAFF; cdr3_nt: TGTGCCAGCAGTGATACCCAGGGGGGTGAAGCTTTCTTT
clone_size: NA; v_call: TRBV4-1; j_call: TRBJ2-7; d_call: TRBD1; cdr3_aa: CASSQGWDSLGQQYF; cdr3_nt: TGCGCCAGCAGCCAAGGATGGGACAGCTTGGGACAGCAGTACTTC
clone_size: many; v_call: TRBV20-1; j_call: TRBJ1-4; d_call: NA; cdr3_aa: CSAPNRDPYEKLFF; cdr3_nt: TGCAGTGCCCCAAACCGGGACCCGTATGAAAAACTGTTTTTT
clone_size: NA; v_call: TRBV7-8; j_call: TRBJ2-2; d_call: TRBD1; cdr3_aa: CASSFTGVPNTGELFF; cdr3_nt: TGTGCCAGCAGCTTCACAGGGGTCCCGAACACCGGGGAGCTGTTTTTT
clone_size: NA; v_call: TRBV5-1; j_call: TRBJ2-1; d_call: NA; cdr3_aa: CASSWTADQNNEQFF; cdr3_nt: TGCGCCAGCAGCTGGACGGCAGACCAAAACAATGAGCAGTTCTTC
clone_size: NA; v_call: TRBV28; j_call: TRBJ1-5; d_call: NA; cdr3_aa: CASRQGLNQPQHF; cdr3_nt: TGTGCCAGCAGGCAGGGTCTCAATCAGCCCCAGCATTTT
clone_size: many; v_call: TRBV10-3; j_call: TRBJ1-1; d_call: TRBD1; cdr3_aa: CAIRETGKNTEAFF; cdr3_nt: TGTGCCATCAGGGAGACAGGGAAGAACACTGAAGCTTTCTTT
clone_size: few; v_call: TRBV20-1; j_call: TRBJ2-7; d_call: NA; cdr3_aa: CSGSGSGQTYEQYF; cdr3_nt: TGCAGTGGTAGTGGGAGTGGACAGACCTACGAGCAGTACTTC
clone_size: NA; v_call: TRBV20-1; j_call: TRBJ2-7; d_call: NA; cdr3_aa: CSARIGNSYEQYF; cdr3_nt: TGCAGTGCTAGAATCGGTAACTCCTACGAGCAGTACTTC
clone_size: NA; v_call: TRBV20-1; j_call: TRBJ2-3; d_call: TRBD2; cdr3_aa: CSAEGTSGITDTQYF; cdr3_nt: TGCAGTGCCGAAGGGACTAGCGGTATCACAGATACGCAGTATTTT
clone_size: few; v_call: TRBV2; j_call: TRBJ2-5; d_call: TRBD2; cdr3_aa: CASRRLAGGPETQYF; cdr3_nt: TGTGCCAGCAGGCGACTAGCGGGAGGCCCAGAGACCCAGTACTTC
clone_size: few; v_call: TRBV15; j_call: TRBJ1-2; d_call: NA; cdr3_aa: CATSRDPNRRGGYGYTF; cdr3_nt: TGTGCCACCAGCAGAGATCCGAACAGGAGGGGAGGGTATGGCTACACCTTC
clone_size: many; v_call: TRBV28; j_call: TRBJ2-2; d_call: NA; cdr3_aa: CASKLGTLNTGELFF; cdr3_nt: TGTGCCAGCAAACTAGGAACACTGAACACCGGGGAGCTGTTTTTT
clone_size: many; v_call: TRBV11-1; j_call: TRBJ1-5; d_call: NA; cdr3_aa: CASSSGRGSNQPQHF; cdr3_nt: TGTGCCAGCAGCTCGGGACGGGGAAGCAATCAGCCCCAGCATTTT
clone_size: NA; v_call: TRBV6-2/TRBV6-3; j_call: TRBJ2-3; d_call: TRBD1; cdr3_aa: CASSHRGTGATDTQYF; cdr3_nt: TGTGCCAGCAGCCACAGGGGGACAGGAGCCACAGATACGCAGTATTTT
clone_size: many; v_call: TRBV6-2/TRBV6-3; j_call: TRBJ2-1; d_call: TRBD2; cdr3_aa: CASSYSGLLYNEQFF; cdr3_nt: TGTGCCAGCAGTTACTCGGGACTACTATACAATGAGCAGTTCTTC
clone_size: NA; v_call: TRBV30; j_call: TRBJ2-1; d_call: TRBD1; cdr3_aa: CAWGTGGWNEQFF; cdr3_nt: TGTGCCTGGGGGACAGGGGGTTGGAATGAGCAGTTCTTC
clone_size: NA; v_call: TRBV6-1; j_call: TRBJ2-3; d_call: TRBD1; cdr3_aa: CASIPTRTGLKTDTQYF; cdr3_nt: TGTGCCAGCATTCCAACCCGGACAGGGTTGAAGACAGATACGCAGTATTTT
clone_size: NA; v_call: TRBV7-2; j_call: TRBJ2-3; d_call: TRBD2; cdr3_aa: CASSLERASGGYTQYF; cdr3_nt: TGTGCCAGCAGCTTAGAGAGGGCTAGCGGGGGATATACGCAGTATTTT
clone_size: NA; v_call: TRBV10-3; j_call: TRBJ2-3; d_call: NA; cdr3_aa: CAIRRDSTDTQYF; cdr3_nt: TGTGCCATCAGGCGGGATAGCACAGATACGCAGTATTTT
clone_size: few; v_call: TRBV14; j_call: TRBJ2-7; d_call: TRBD2; cdr3_aa: CASSRGLGVYEQYF; cdr3_nt: TGTGCCAGCAGCCGCGGACTAGGAGTCTACGAGCAGTACTTC
clone_size: many; v_call: TRBV30; j_call: TRBJ2-2; d_call: NA; cdr3_aa: CAWSVRGFGLPGELFF; cdr3_nt: TGTGCCTGGAGTGTACGAGGTTTTGGTTTGCCCGGGGAGCTGTTTTTT
clone_size: few; v_call: TRBV11-1; j_call: TRBJ2-3; d_call: NA; cdr3_aa: CASSLGAVDTQYF; cdr3_nt: TGTGCCAGCAGCTTAGGAGCTGTAGATACGCAGTATTTT
clone_size: many; v_call: TRBV19; j_call: TRBJ2-3; d_call: NA; cdr3_aa: CASSILSLQGDTQYF; cdr3_nt: TGTGCCAGTAGTATACTGAGTCTACAAGGAGATACGCAGTATTTT
clone_size: many; v_call: TRBV29-1; j_call: TRBJ2-7; d_call: TRBD1; cdr3_aa: CSGGQGAREQYF; cdr3_nt: TGCAGCGGCGGACAGGGGGCGAGGGAGCAGTACTTC